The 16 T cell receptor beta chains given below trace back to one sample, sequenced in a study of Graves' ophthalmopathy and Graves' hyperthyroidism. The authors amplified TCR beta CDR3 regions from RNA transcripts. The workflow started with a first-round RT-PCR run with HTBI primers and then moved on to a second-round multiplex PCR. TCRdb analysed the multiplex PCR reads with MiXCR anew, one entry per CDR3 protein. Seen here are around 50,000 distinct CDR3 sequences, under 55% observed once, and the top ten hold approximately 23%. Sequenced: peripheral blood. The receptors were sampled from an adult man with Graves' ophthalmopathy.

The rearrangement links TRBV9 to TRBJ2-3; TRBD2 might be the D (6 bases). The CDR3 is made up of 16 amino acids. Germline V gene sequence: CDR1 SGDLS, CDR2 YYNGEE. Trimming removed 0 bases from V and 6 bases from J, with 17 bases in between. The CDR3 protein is CASSVVGGARSDTQYF. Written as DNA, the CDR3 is TGTGCCAGCAGCGTAGTCGGCGGGGCCCGGTCGGATACGCAGTATTTT. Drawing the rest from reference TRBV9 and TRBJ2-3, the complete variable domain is DSGVTQTPKHLITATGQRVTLRCSPRSGDLSVYWYQQSLDQGLQFLIQYYNGEERAKGNILERFSAQQFPDLHSELNLSSLELGDSALYFCASSVVGGARSDTQYFGPGTRLTVL.

CDR3 region: CASSPLTVNQPQYF. The DNA of the CDR3 is TGTGCCAGCAGTCCCCTCACCGTGAATCAGCCCCAGTACTTC. V is TRBV6-1 and J is TRBJ2-5, with no clear D. Germline CDR1 and CDR2: MNHNS and SASEGT. The V end was cut by 5 bases, the J end by 9 bases, with 19 bases between. This CDR3 is 14 amino acids long.

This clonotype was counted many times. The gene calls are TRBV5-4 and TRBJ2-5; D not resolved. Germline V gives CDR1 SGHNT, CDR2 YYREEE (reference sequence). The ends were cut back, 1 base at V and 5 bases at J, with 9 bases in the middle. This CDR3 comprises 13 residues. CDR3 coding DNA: TGTGCCAGCAGCTTGTTCCCCGGGGAGACCCAGTACTTC. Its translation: CASSLFPGETQYF. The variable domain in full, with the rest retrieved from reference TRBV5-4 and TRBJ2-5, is ETGVTQSPTHLIKTRGQQVTLRCSSQSGHNTVSWYQQALGQGPQFIFQYYREEENGRGNFPPRFSGLQFPNYSSELNVNALELDDSALYLCASSLFPGETQYFGPGTRLLVL.

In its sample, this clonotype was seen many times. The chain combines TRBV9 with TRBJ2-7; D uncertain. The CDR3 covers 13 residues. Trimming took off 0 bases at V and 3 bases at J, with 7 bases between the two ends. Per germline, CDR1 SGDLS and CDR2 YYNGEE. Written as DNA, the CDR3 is TGTGCCAGCAGCGTAGATGGAAACTACGAGCAGTACTTC. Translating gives CASSVDGNYEQYF. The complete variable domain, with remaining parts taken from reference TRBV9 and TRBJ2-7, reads DSGVTQTPKHLITATGQRVTLRCSPRSGDLSVYWYQQSLDQGLQFLIQYYNGEERAKGNILERFSAQQFPDLHSELNLSSLELGDSALYFCASSVDGNYEQYFGPGTRLTVT.

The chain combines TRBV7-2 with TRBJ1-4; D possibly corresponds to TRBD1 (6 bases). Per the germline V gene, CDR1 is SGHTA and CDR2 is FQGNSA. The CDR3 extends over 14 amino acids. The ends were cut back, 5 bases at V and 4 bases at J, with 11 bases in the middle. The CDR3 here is CASSKTGYNEKLFF. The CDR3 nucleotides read TGTGCCAGCAGCAAGACAGGTTATAATGAAAAACTGTTTTTT.

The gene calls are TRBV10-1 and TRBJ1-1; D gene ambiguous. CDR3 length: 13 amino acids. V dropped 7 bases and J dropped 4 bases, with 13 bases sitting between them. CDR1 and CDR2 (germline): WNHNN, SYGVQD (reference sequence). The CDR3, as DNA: TGCGCCAGCACCACGGACGGATTCACTGAAGCTTTCTTT. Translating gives CASTTDGFTEAFF.

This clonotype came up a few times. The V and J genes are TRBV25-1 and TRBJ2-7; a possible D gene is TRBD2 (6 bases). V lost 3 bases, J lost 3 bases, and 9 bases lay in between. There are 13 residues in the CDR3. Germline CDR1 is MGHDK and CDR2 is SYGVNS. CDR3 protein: CASSDSGHYEQYF. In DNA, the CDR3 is TGTGCCAGCAGTGATAGCGGACACTACGAGCAGTACTTC.

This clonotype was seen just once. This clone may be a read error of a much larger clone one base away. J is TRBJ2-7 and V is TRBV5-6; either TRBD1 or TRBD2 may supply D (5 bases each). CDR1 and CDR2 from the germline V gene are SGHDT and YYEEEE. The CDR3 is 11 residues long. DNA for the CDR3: TGTGCCGGGACCTCCGGGTACGAGCAGAACTTC. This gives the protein CAGTSGYEQNF.

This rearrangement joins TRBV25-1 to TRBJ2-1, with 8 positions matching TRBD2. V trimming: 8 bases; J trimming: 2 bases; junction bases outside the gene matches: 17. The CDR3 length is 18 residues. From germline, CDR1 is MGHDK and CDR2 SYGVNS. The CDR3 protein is CASRSGIATGGAYNEQFF. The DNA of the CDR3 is TGTGCCAGCCGTTCTGGGATAGCGACGGGAGGGGCCTACAATGAGCAGTTCTTC.

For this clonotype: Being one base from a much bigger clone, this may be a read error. Here the CDR3 reads CASSFGPQGRDLSPLHF. The CDR3, as DNA: TGTGCCAGCAGTTTTGGTCCACAGGGACGCGATCTTTCACCCCTCCACTTT. The chain links TRBV28 to TRBJ1-6, with D perhaps TRBD1 (6 bases). Trimming cost V 3 bases and J 9 bases, with 21 bases left between them. Per the germline V gene, CDR1 is MDHEN and CDR2 is SYDVKM. The CDR3 extends over 17 amino acids.

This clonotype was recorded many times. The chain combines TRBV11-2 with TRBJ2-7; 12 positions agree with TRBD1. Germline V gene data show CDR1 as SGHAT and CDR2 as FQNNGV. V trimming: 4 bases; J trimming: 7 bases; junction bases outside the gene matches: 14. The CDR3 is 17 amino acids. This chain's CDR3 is CASSSLSRDRGRGEQYF. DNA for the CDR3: TGTGCCAGCAGCTCCCTTTCCCGGGACAGGGGGCGAGGAGAGCAGTACTTC.

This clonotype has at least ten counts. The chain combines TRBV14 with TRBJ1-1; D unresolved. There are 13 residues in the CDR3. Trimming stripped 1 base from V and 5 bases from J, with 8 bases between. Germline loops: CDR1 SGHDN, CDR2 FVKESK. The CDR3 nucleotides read TGTGCCAGCAGCCAAGGGGTAAGGACTGAAGCTTTCTTT. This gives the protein CASSQGVRTEAFF. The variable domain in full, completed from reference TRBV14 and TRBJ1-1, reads EAGVTQFPSHSVIEKGQTVTLRCDPISGHDNLYWYRRVMGKEIKFLLHFVKESKQDESGMPNNRFLAERTGGTYSTLKVQPAELEDSGVYFCASSQGVRTEAFFGQGTRLTVV.

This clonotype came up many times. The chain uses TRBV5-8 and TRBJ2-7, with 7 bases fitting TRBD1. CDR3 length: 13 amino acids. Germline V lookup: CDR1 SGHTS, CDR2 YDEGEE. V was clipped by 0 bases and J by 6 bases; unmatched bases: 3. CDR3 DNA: TGTGCCAGCAGCTTGGGAGGGGGCGTCGAGCAGTACTTC. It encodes CASSLGGGVEQYF.

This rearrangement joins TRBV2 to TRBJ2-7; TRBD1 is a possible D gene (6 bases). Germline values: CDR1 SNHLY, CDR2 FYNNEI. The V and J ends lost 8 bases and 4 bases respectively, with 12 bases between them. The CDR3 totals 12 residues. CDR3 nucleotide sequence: TGTGCCAGCCGGGACAATATTTACGAGCAGTACTTC. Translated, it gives CASRDNIYEQYF.

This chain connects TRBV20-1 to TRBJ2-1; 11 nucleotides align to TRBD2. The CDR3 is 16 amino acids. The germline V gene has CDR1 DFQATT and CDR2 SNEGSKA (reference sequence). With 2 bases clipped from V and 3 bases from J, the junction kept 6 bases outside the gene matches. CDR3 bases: TGCAGTGCTAGATCCTTAGCGGGAGGGGACTACAATGAGCAGTTCTTC. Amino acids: CSARSLAGGDYNEQFF.

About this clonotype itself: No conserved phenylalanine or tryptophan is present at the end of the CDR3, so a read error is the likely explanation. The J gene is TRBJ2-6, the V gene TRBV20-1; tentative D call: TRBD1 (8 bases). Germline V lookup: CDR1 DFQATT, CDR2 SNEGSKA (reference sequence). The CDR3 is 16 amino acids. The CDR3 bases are TGCAGTGCTAGGGAGCAGGGGGCAGGGGGGGCCAGCGTCCTGACTCTC. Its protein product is CSAREQGAGGASVLTL.